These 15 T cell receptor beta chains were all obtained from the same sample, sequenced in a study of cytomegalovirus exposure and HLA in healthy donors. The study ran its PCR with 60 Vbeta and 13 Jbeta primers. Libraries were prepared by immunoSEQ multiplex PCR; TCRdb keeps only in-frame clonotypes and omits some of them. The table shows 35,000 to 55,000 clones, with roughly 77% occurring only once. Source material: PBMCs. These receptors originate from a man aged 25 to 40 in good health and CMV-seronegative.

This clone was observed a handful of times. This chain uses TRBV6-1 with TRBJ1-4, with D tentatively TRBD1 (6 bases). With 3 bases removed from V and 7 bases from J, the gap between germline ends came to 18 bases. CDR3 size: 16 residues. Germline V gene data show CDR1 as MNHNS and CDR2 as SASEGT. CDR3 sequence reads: CASSDYRGALPEKLFF. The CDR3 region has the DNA TGTGCCAGCAGTGATTATCGGGGGGCGCTTCCTGAAAAACTGTTTTTT.

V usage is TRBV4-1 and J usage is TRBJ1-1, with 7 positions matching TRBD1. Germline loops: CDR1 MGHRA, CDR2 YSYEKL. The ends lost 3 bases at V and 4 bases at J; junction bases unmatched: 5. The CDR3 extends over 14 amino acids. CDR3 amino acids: CASSQVNRGTEAFF. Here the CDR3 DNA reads TGCGCCAGCAGCCAGGTTAACAGGGGCACTGAAGCTTTCTTT.

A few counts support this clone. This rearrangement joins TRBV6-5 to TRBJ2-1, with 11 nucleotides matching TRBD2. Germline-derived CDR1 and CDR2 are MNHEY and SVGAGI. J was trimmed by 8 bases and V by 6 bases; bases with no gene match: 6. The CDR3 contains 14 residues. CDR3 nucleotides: TGTGCCAGCAGGGCTAGCGGGAGGATTGATGAGCAGTTCTTC. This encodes CASRASGRIDEQFF.

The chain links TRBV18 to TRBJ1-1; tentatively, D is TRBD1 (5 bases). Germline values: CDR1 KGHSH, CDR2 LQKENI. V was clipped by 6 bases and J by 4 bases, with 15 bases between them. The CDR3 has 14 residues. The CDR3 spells CASSPNTGGTEAFF. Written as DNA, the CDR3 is TGTGCCAGCTCGCCTAATACCGGGGGCACTGAAGCTTTCTTT.

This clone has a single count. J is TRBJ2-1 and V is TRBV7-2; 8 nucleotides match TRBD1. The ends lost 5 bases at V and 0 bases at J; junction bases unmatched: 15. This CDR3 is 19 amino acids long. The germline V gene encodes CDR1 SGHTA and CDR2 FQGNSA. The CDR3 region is CASSNSGGGRASSYNEQFF. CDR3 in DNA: TGTGCCAGCAGCAATTCAGGGGGCGGGCGGGCAAGCTCCTACAATGAGCAGTTCTTC.

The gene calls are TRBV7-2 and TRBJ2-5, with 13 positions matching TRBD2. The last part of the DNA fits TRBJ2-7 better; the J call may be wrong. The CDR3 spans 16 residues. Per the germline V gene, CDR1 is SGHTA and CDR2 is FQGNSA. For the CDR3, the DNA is TGTGCCAGCAGCTTAAACCGGGGGACTAGCGGGACCGAGCAGTACTTC. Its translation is CASSLNRGTSGTEQYF.

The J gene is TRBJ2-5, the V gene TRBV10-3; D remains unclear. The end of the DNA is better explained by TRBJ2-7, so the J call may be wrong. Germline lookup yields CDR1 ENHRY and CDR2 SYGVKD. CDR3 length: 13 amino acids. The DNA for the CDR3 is TGTGCCATCAGTGAGTCGAGCCTACCCGAGCAGTACTTC. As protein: CAISESSLPEQYF.

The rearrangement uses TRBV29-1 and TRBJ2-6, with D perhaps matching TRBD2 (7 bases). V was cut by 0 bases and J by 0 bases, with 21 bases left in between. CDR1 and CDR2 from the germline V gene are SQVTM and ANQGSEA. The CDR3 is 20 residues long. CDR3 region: CSVEDDLHREGFSGANVLTF. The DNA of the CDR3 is TGCAGCGTTGAAGATGATTTGCACAGGGAGGGTTTCTCTGGGGCCAACGTCCTGACTTTC.

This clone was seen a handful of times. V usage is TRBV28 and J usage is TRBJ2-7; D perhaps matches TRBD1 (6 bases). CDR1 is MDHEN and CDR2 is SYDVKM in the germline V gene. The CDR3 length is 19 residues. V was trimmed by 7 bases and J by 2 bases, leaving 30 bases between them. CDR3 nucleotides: TGTGCCAGCACCGCACGCTCTCGCACAAGGACAGCTACTACCTACGAGCAGTACTTC. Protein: CASTARSRTRTATTYEQYF.

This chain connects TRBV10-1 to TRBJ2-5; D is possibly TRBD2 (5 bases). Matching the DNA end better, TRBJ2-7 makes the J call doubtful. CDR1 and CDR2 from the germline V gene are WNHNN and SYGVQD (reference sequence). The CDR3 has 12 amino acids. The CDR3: CASSEPGYEQYF. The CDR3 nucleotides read TGCGCCAGCAGTGAGCCGGGGTACGAGCAGTACTTC.

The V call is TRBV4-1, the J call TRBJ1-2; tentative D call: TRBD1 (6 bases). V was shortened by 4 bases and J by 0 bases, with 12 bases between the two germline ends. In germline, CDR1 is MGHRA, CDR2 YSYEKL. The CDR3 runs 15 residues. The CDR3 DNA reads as TGCGCCAGCAGCCGAGGGACACCTACTAACTATGGCTACACCTTC. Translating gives CASSRGTPTNYGYTF.

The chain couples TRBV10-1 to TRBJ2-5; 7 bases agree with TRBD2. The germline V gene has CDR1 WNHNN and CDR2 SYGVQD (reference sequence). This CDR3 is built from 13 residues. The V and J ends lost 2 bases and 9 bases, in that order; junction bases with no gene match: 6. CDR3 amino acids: CASSEQRGEAQYF. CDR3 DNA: TGCGCCAGCAGTGAGCAACGGGGGGAGGCCCAGTACTTC.

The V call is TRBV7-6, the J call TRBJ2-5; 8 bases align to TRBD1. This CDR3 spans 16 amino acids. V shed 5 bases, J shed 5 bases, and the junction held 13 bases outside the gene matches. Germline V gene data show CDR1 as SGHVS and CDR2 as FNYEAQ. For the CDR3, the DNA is TGTGCCAGCAGCCTCCCCTCCCAGGGGGCTGGGGAGACCCAGTACTTC. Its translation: CASSLPSQGAGETQYF.

CDR3 DNA sequence: TGTGCCAGCAGTGTTAGTTTTGGAGGGAGCTCGTTCTTC. Translated, it gives CASSVSFGGSSFF. The V gene is TRBV2, the J gene TRBJ2-1; weak D call: TRBD2 (6 bases). Looked up from germline, CDR1 is SNHLY and CDR2 is FYNNEI. Trimming stripped 4 bases from V and 15 bases from J, with 19 bases between. The CDR3 runs to 13 residues.

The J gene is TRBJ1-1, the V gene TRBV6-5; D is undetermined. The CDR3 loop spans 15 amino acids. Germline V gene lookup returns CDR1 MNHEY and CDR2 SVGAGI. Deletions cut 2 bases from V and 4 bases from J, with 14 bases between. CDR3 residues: CASSYQAGSGTEAFF. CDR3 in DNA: TGTGCCAGCAGTTACCAGGCAGGTAGCGGCACTGAAGCTTTCTTT.